Given below is one T cell receptor (beta chain) in context. What it binds is unknown. Extraction of around 2 micrograms of genomic DNA from cryopreserved PBMCs supplied material for TCR beta libraries. This sample is part of a study of cytotoxic CD8 clonotypes in ibrutinib-treated CLL. Study-wide background: Averaging across samples gave roughly 260,000 productive templates and roughly 100,000 productive rearrangements. Overall study results and limits: Starting clonality was above that of age-matched healthy donors and tracked circulating CD8+ T-cell counts.

TCRdb keeps only in-frame clones here, not all; method: immunoSEQ multiplex PCR. The data contain hundreds of thousands of clones, 60% to 75% of them seen just once; the ten biggest clones take up just over 15%. The CDR3 loop spans 13 amino acids. The germline gives CDR1 SGHAT, CDR2 FQNNGV. The V gene lost 5 bases and the J gene lost 5 bases, with 12 bases spanning the gap. The chain couples TRBV11-2 to TRBJ1-1, with D hard to call. Sequences were derived from PBMCs, sampled after 24 months of ibrutinib treatment. This TCR derives from a human donor with chronic lymphocytic leukemia. The CDR3 DNA follows: TGTGCCAGCAGCCCCCGCCTAGGGACTGAAGCTTTCTTT. It is translated as CASSPRLGTEAFF.